The rows below give T cell receptor beta chains drawn from one sample of a study of T cell repertoires in cytomegalovirus infection. One entry per CDR3 protein, called by TCRdb with MiXCR from the reads. Here the sample spans 450,000 to 650,000 distinct CDR3 sequences, roughly 42% being singletons. Their target antigens are unknown. Sample: cultured PBMCs, taken from culture after CMV antigen stimulation. The receptor source for this set is a human donor in good health (CMV status not recorded). Some clones in this sample may be carry-over from other donors' samples. CDR3s include the opening cysteine and the closing phenylalanine or tryptophan. A D gene is named only where the DNA matches it firmly. A clone size is listed for some rows: how often the clone was seen (once, few, many), or a class if it is expanded.

TRBD1,TRBJ2-7,TRBV12-3/TRBV12-4,.,TGTGCCAGCAGCCCTTCCGGGACAGGGATCGAGCAGTACTTC,CASSPSGTGIEQYF
TRBD1,TRBJ1-3,TRBV7-8,few,TGTGCCAGCAAGATGGACAGGGGTGTGCGAAGCGCCATATATTTT,CASKMDRGVRSAIYF
.,TRBJ1-1,TRBV9,few,TGTGCCAGCAGCGCCAATACAGGGATAACTGAAGCTTTCTTT,CASSANTGITEAFF
.,TRBJ2-4,TRBV6-2/TRBV6-3,few,TGTGCCAGCAGTTACTCACCCAGGCGGGACAGTTGGGAAATAGCCAAAAACATTCAGTACTTC,CASSYSPRRDSWEIAKNIQYF
TRBD1,TRBJ1-1,TRBV6-5,.,TGTGCCAGTTACTCTGGGACAGGGGACACTGAAGCTTTCTTT,CASYSGTGDTEAFF
.,TRBJ1-1,TRBV11-1,few,TGTGCCAGCAGCCCCCGGCTGTGGGGGGACACTGAAGCTTTCTTT,CASSPRLWGDTEAFF
.,TRBJ1-4,TRBV25-1,.,TGTGCCAGCAGTCCACAGGGAGATGAAAAACTGTTTTTT,CASSPQGDEKLFF
TRBD1,TRBJ2-7,TRBV6-1,few,TGTGACCAACTTCCTCGGGACAGCACGCTTTACGAGCAGTACTTC,CDQLPRDSTLYEQYF
.,TRBJ2-7,TRBV7-2,many,TGTGCCAGCAGCTTGCCCGGGGAGCTTCTAAGCTTC,CASSLPGELLSF
.,TRBJ2-5,TRBV6-2/TRBV6-3,.,TGTGCCAGCAGTCAAGGCGGGATTCAAGAGACCCAGTACTTC,CASSQGGIQETQYF
.,TRBJ2-3,TRBV7-2,.,TGTGCCAGCAGCTCAGGGCTGGGGGTTACGCAGTATTTT,CASSSGLGVTQYF
.,TRBJ2-7,TRBV5-4,.,.,CASSFGEGLGRFGQYF
TRBD1,TRBJ1-1,TRBV7-6,.,TGTGCCAGCAGCCACCGACAGGGTGACACTGAAGCTTTCTTT,CASSHRQGDTEAFF
.,TRBJ1-6,TRBV7-2,.,TGTGCCAGCAGCTTACGGGGGGAATCACCCCTCCACTTT,CASSLRGESPLHF
.,TRBJ2-3,TRBV15,once,TGTGCCACCAGCAGAGATCTTATGGCAGATACGCAGTATTTT,CATSRDLMADTQYF
TRBD2,TRBJ2-7,TRBV5-3,.,TGTGCCAGCAGCTTCCCCGGGACTAGCGGGTCCAACGAGCAGTACTTC,CASSFPGTSGSNEQYF
.,TRBJ2-7,TRBV6-2/TRBV6-3,.,TGTGCCAGCAGTTACACCCTCCGTAGGACCTTCTACGAGCAGTGCTTC,CASSYTLRRTFYEQCF
.,TRBJ2-2,TRBV7-6,few,TGTGCCAGCAGCTTATTTTGGATCACCGGGGAGCTGTTTTTT,CASSLFWITGELFF
.,TRBJ2-1,TRBV7-9,.,TGTGCCAGCAGCTCTAACCCCCAACTCCGAGACAATGAGCAGTTCTTC,CASSSNPQLRDNEQFF
.,TRBJ2-5,TRBV7-9,.,TGTGCCAGCAGCCCCATATCGGGGACCCAGTACTTC,CASSPISGTQYF
TRBD1,TRBJ1-1,TRBV27,few,TGTGCCAGCAGCAGGGGGTCCCCCACACGAAGGGCTTTCTTT,CASSRGSPTRRAFF
TRBD1,TRBJ2-7,TRBV11-3,once,TGTGCCAGCAGCGGACAGGGGCTATATTCCGAGCAGTACTTC,CASSGQGLYSEQYF
.,TRBJ1-2,TRBV4-1,.,TGCGCCAGCAGCCAACCGGGACAATCAGCCGGGGGCTACACCTTC,CASSQPGQSAGGYTF
TRBD2,TRBJ2-1,TRBV7-9,many,TGTGCCAGCAGCTTAGTGGTAGCGGGAGACCCAAGGTACAATGAGCAGTTCTTC,CASSLVVAGDPRYNEQFF
.,TRBJ2-7,TRBV28,.,TGTGCCAGCAGTTTCGAAGGGCGCGAGCAGTACTTC,CASSFEGREQYF
TRBD2,TRBJ2-1,TRBV20-1,once,TGCAGTGCTAGAAGCCCGGCGGGAGCGGTGGATGAGCAGTTCTTC,CSARSPAGAVDEQFF
TRBD1,TRBJ1-1,TRBV27,.,TGTGTCACCTTAAGCGGACAGGGGGACACTGAAGCTTTCTTT,CVTLSGQGDTEAFF
TRBD2,TRBJ2-1,TRBV2,.,TGTGCCAGCAGCGGGACTAGCGGGGGGAATGAGCAGTTCTTC,CASSGTSGGNEQFF
.,TRBJ2-1,TRBV7-6,.,TGTGCCACAGCAGAACGGACCTACAATGAGCAGTTCTTC,CATAERTYNEQFF
TRBD2,TRBJ2-7,TRBV27,few,TGTGCCAGCAGTCTCGGGACTAGCTATACCTACGAGCAGTACTTC,CASSLGTSYTYEQYF
.,TRBJ1-4,TRBV7-2,.,TGTGCCAGCAGCTTAGGAGACGCAACTAATGAAAAACTGTTTTTT,CASSLGDATNEKLFF
TRBD1,TRBJ2-2,TRBV7-9,.,TGTGCCAGCAGCTCCAGGACAGGGATGAACACCGGGGAGCTGTTTTTT,CASSSRTGMNTGELFF
TRBD1,TRBJ1-2,TRBV7-3,.,TGTGCCAGCAGCTTCGAGCCGGGACAGGAGCATAGGGGCTACACCTTC,CASSFEPGQEHRGYTF
TRBD2,TRBJ2-2,TRBV14,.,TGTGCCAGCAGCCGACTAGCGGGGACCACCGGGGAGCTGTTTTTT,CASSRLAGTTGELFF
TRBD1,TRBJ2-7,TRBV12-3/TRBV12-4,.,TGTGCCAGCAGTACAAGGACAGGGGGGTACTACGAGCAGTACTTC,CASSTRTGGYYEQYF
TRBD2,TRBJ2-1,TRBV19,.,TGTGCCAGTAGTATAGACCCACCTCGACTAGCGGGATACGTAGAGCAGTTCTTC,CASSIDPPRLAGYVEQFF
.,TRBJ2-2,TRBV7-2,.,TGTGCCAGCAGCTTCACAGGGCATATCGTCGGGGAGCTGTTTTTT,CASSFTGHIVGELFF
.,TRBJ2-1,TRBV7-2,few,TGTGCCAGCACCCTCAGGGGGGGATCCTACAATGAGCAGTTCTTC,CASTLRGGSYNEQFF
TRBD1,TRBJ2-1,TRBV7-6,.,TGTGCCAGCAGACGGACAGGGGGGAACAATGAGCAGTTCTTC,CASRRTGGNNEQFF